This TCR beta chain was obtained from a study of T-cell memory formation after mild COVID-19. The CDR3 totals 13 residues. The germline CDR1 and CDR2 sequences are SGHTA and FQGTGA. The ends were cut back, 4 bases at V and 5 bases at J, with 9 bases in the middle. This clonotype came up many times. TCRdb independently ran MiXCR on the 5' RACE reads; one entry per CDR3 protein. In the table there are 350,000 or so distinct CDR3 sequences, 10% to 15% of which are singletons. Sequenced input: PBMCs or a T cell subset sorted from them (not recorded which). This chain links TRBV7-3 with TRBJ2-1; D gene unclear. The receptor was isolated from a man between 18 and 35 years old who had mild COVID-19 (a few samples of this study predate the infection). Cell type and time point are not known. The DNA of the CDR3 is TGTGCCAGCAGCTCCGGACCCAACAATGAGCAGTTCTTC. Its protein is CASSSGPNNEQFF.